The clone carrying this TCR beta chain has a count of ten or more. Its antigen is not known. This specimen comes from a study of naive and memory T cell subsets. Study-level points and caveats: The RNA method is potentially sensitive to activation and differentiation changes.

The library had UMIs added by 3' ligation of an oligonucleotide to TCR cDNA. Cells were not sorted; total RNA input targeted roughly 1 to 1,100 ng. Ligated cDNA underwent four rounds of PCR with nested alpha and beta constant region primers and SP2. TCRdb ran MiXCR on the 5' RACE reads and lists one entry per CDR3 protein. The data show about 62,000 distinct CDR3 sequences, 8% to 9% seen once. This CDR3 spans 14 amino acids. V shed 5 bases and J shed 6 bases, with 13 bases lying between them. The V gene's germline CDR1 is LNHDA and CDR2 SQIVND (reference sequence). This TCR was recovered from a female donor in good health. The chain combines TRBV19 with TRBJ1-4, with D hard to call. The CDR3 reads CASSSRVRDEKLFF. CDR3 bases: TGTGCCAGTAGTTCCCGCGTACGGGATGAAAAACTGTTTTTT.